This T cell receptor (beta chain) was identified in a study of T cell responses to AZD1222 COVID-19 vaccine. Study-wide results and caveats: The donors showed a predominance of white British ancestry and of females, with possible underestimation of clonal diversity.

This clone was observed a single time. Its antigen is unknown. Clones were sequenced by immunoSEQ multiplex PCR, and TCRdb holds only the in-frame ones, with some missing. The sample yields approximately 44,000 clones, roughly 75% seen once. The germline gives CDR1 SGHRS, CDR2 YFSETQ. The CDR3 is made up of 15 amino acids. V shed 0 bases and J 6 bases; nucleotides not matched to a gene: 5. The sequence derives from an adult in good health. This chain joins TRBV5-1 and TRBJ2-2; TRBD2 matches at 7 bases. The specimen comprised peripheral blood, sampled on day 0 of AZD1222 vaccination. As DNA, the CDR3 is TGCGCCAGCAGCTTGGGCGGGGGAGAGGCCGGGGAGCTGTTTTTT. Its translation is CASSLGGGEAGELFF.